This T cell receptor beta chain was captured by sequencing in a study of T-cell reconstitution after alpha-beta-depleted transplantation in children (dated by TCRdb to the mid-2010s). General notes on the study: Using TCR repertoire profiling, the study quantitatively followed how T-cell immune reconstitution unfolded in children after TCRalphabeta/CD19-depleted allogeneic hematopoietic cell transplantation. General study outcomes and caveats: In some patients, the high TCRbeta diversity seen at day 60 was put down to recipient T cells and intrathymic progenitors that had survived conditioning. The apparently early alphabetaT-cell count recovery about two months after transplant was reportedly dependent on only several hundred rapidly expanded clones derived from non-depleted graft cells. Hyperexpanded clone frequencies declined over subsequent months; after one year, T-cell counts and TCRbeta diversity were mostly attributed to newly produced T cells.

This specimen's treatment or condition label, per the study, means: allogeneic hematopoietic cell transplantation with graft depleted of TCRalphabeta T cells and CD19 B cells. The children who served as transplant recipients had been given grafts of TCRalphabeta/CD19-depleted allogeneic hematopoietic cells. The germline V and J ends show losses of 1 base and 7 bases respectively, and no gene match explains 10 bases of the junction. Including the terminal cysteine and phenylalanine, the CDR3 comprises 15 residues. Just CDR3 DNA is preserved here, 45 bases in frame from base 1. The germline V gene supplies CDR1 MNHEY and CDR2 SVGEGT. Libraries came from PCR. Sequenced using an Illumina HiSeq 2500. TCR library preparation used molecular barcoding, with unique molecular identifiers applied to normalize quantification of the TCRbeta repertoire. TCRdb itself trimmed the public reads at Q25 with fastp, ran MiXCR and retained productive beta chains. Here each entry gathers all rows of one CDR3 protein and keeps the most common genes and DNA. This sample has hundreds of thousands of distinct CDR3 sequences in its table, and roughly 13% of those were observed once. About 2% of the sample is in the top ten clones.

This clonotype showed up many times. Its antigen is not yet known. One base away there is no much larger clone; base qualities are not given. Sequences were derived from PBMCs, mostly from graft donor cells, sampled 360 days after TCRalphabeta/CD19-depleted stem cell transplant. The chain is assembled from TRBV6-2 or TRBV6-3 and TRBJ2-7; TRBD2 fits 7 bases in the junction. The source of this sequence is a male patient aged 10-17 years who had a stem cell transplant for acute myeloid leukemia, so the T cells may come from the graft donor. The CDR3 loop reads CASSYFGTTRQEQYF. The DNA reads as follows: TGTGCCAGCAGTTACTTCGGGACTACCCGGCAGGAGCAGTACTTC.